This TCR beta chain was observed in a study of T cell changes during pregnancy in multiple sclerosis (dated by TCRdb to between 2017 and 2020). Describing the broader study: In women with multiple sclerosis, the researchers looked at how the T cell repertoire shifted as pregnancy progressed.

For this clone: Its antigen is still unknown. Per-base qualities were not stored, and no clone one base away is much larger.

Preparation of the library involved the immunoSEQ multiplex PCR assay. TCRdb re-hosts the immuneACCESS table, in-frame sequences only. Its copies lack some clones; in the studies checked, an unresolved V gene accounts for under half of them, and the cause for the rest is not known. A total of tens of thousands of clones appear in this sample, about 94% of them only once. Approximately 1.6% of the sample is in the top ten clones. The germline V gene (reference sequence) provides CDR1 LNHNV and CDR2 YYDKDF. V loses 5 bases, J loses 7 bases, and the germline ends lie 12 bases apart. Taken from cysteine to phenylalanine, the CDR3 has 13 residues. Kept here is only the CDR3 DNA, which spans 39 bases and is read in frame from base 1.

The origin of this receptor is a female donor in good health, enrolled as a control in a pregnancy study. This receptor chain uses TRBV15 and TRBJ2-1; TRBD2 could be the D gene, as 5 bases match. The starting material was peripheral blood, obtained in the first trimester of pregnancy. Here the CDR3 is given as CATSSRGWNEQFF. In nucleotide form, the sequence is TGTGCCACCAGCTCCCGAGGGTGGAATGAGCAGTTCTTC.